This T cell receptor (beta chain) was observed in a study of lymphopenia after photon versus proton radiotherapy. By share, this clone ranks as medium-sized. What it recognizes is unknown. Data came from immunoSEQ multiplex PCR; TCRdb stores just in-frame clones and leaves some out. The sample records 65,000 or so clones, approximately 86% being singletons. Study-wide findings and caveats: Proton therapy kept repertoires fairly stable, unlike photons, which gained effector/memory cells.

Germline V gene data show CDR1 as SGHNT and CDR2 as YYREEE (reference sequence). This CDR3 comprises 13 residues. V shed 5 bases and J 3 bases; nucleotides not matched to a gene: 4. The rearrangement uses TRBV5-4 and TRBJ1-1; 7 nucleotides line up with TRBD1. The receptor was isolated from a man older than 75 with esophageal cancer. Here the sequenced sample was peripheral blood, taken from a patient treated with proton-based radiotherapy. CDR3 loop: CASRRDSYTEAFF. The CDR3 nucleotides are TGTGCCAGCAGACGGGACAGTTACACTGAAGCTTTCTTT.